The 23 T cell receptor beta chains presented below share a single source sample, sequenced in a study of blood T cell repertoires in COVID-19. Sequencing was performed with immunoSEQ multiplex PCR; in TCRdb, only in-frame clones are kept and a portion is missing. The sample contains 90,000 to 120,000 clones, 85% to 90% of which appear only once. Sequencing used peripheral blood. These receptors were collected from a human donor in a cohort sampled during active COVID-19.

The chain joins TRBV18 to TRBJ1-6; D is undetermined. V lost 3 bases and J 6 bases, leaving 6 bases between the germline ends. CDR1 and CDR2 (germline): KGHSH, LQKENI. The CDR3 is 13 amino acids. The CDR3 region is CASSPASNSPLHF. The CDR3 coding sequence is TGTGCCAGCTCACCGGCCTCTAATTCACCCCTCCACTTT. Supplemented by reference TRBV18 and TRBJ1-6, the full variable domain reads NAGVMQNPRHLVRRRGQEARLRCSPMKGHSHVYWYRQLPEEGLKFMVYLQKENIIDESGMPKERFSAEFPKEGPSILRIQQVVRGDSAAYFCASSPASNSPLHFGNGTRLTVT.

The rearrangement joins TRBV18 to TRBJ2-1; D not resolved. Looked up from germline, CDR1 is KGHSH and CDR2 is LQKENI. This CDR3 is 14 amino acids long. The V and J ends lost 0 bases and 6 bases respectively, with 9 bases between them. The CDR3 is CASSPPLQTNEQFF. The CDR3 nucleotides read TGTGCCAGCTCACCACCGCTACAGACCAATGAGCAGTTCTTC.

The chain is built from TRBV9 and TRBJ2-2, with a tentative D call TRBD1 (5 bases). Germline lookup yields CDR1 SGDLS and CDR2 YYNGEE. The CDR3 loop spans 13 amino acids. Trimming removed 0 bases from V and 6 bases from J, with 6 bases in between. CDR3 DNA: TGTGCCAGCAGCGTAGGGGGCGCCGGGGAGCTGTTTTTT. It specifies CASSVGGAGELFF.

Worth noting for this clone: Other DNA variants within this sample encode the same CDR3. V and J are TRBV4-2 and TRBJ2-5, with D maybe TRBD2 (6 bases). Trimming removed 4 bases from V and 1 base from J, with 16 bases in between. The CDR3 consists of 16 residues. Germline loops: CDR1 LGHNA, CDR2 YNFKEQ. This CDR3 reads CASSPERAGIQETQYF. The CDR3 bases are TGTGCCAGCAGCCCAGAGCGAGCGGGCATCCAAGAGACCCAGTACTTC.

CDR3 coding DNA: TGTGCCAGCAGCCAGGGGACCGATTATAATGAAAAACTGTTTTTT. Translation gives CASSQGTDYNEKLFF. V is TRBV6-6 and J is TRBJ1-4, with D perhaps TRBD1 (6 bases). The CDR3 is 15 amino acids. Germline-derived CDR1 and CDR2 are MNHNY and SVGAGI (reference sequence). Trimming removed 6 bases from V and 4 bases from J, with 15 bases in between.

CDR3 DNA sequence: TGTGCCAGCAGCCCCCGGGCTACAGGGTGGTCCCAGCATTTT. The encoded protein is CASSPRATGWSQHF. This chain uses TRBV6-5 with TRBJ1-5; the D gene is possibly TRBD1 (6 bases). Trimming stripped 6 bases from V and 11 bases from J, with 20 bases between. This CDR3 has 14 residues. Germline V gene data show CDR1 as MNHEY and CDR2 as SVGAGI.

V gene TRBV6-4 combines with J gene TRBJ2-3; 8 bases map to TRBD1. Germline loops: CDR1 MRHNA, CDR2 SNTAGT. V was clipped by 4 bases and J by 1 base; unmatched bases: 7. This CDR3 has 16 amino acids. CDR3 nucleotides: TGTGCCAGCAGTGTAACCGGGACAGGCCGCACAGATACGCAGTATTTT. It is translated as CASSVTGTGRTDTQYF.

This chain joins TRBV9 and TRBJ2-7; 9 bases map to TRBD2. J gave up 5 bases and V 2 bases, and 2 bases lay outside the gene matches. The CDR3 spans 13 residues. Germline CDR1 is SGDLS and CDR2 is YYNGEE. DNA for the CDR3: TGTGCCAGCAGCGTGACTAGCGGAAACGAGCAGTACTTC. Protein sequence: CASSVTSGNEQYF.

V is TRBV5-1 and J is TRBJ1-1, with 7 positions matching TRBD1. The CDR3 has 14 residues. Germline loops: CDR1 SGHRS, CDR2 YFSETQ. V gave up 4 bases and J gave up 4 bases; unmatched junction bases: 7. The CDR3 nucleotides read TGCGCCAGCAGCCAGGGACAGATCGGCACTGAAGCTTTCTTT. This codes for CASSQGQIGTEAFF.

This chain links TRBV7-2 with TRBJ1-5, with D possibly TRBD1 on 5 matching bases. V dropped 5 bases and J dropped 4 bases, with 12 bases sitting between them. This CDR3 has 14 amino acids. The germline V gene has CDR1 SGHTA and CDR2 FQGNSA. CDR3 in DNA: TGTGCCAGCAGCCCAGGGCCAGGGAATCAGCCCCAGCATTTT. Translating gives CASSPGPGNQPQHF.

The chain is built from TRBV28 and TRBJ1-5; TRBD1 matches at 7 bases. Germline lookup yields CDR1 MDHEN and CDR2 SYDVKM. This CDR3 has 16 amino acids. V lost 6 bases and J lost 0; bases outside the gene matches: 8. CDR3 region: CASRAPGTASNQPQHF. The DNA of the CDR3 is TGTGCCAGCAGGGCACCTGGGACAGCTAGCAATCAGCCCCAGCATTTT.

J is TRBJ2-1 and V is TRBV7-8; D might be TRBD1 (6 bases). There are 16 residues in the CDR3. The germline CDR1 and CDR2 sequences are SGHVS and FQNEAQ. V lost 2 bases and J 5 bases, leaving 16 bases between the germline ends. The CDR3 bases are TGTGCCAGCAGCTTAATGACAGGCGGTGAAAACAATGAGCAGTTCTTC. Amino acids: CASSLMTGGENNEQFF.

The chain employs TRBV10-3 and TRBJ2-7, with TRBD2 identical over 7 bases. The germline V gene encodes CDR1 ENHRY and CDR2 SYGVKD. Trimming at V came to 6 bases and at J to 3 bases, leaving 11 bases not matched to a gene. CDR3 length equals 15 residues. CDR3 DNA sequence: TGTGCCATCAGGGATAGCGGGTCGAGCCACTACGAGCAGTACTTC. Protein: CAIRDSGSSHYEQYF.

The V gene is TRBV7-6, the J gene TRBJ2-3, with 16 bases lining up with TRBD2. The CDR3 spans 19 residues. Germline CDR1 SGHVS, CDR2 FNYEAQ. V was pared by 5 bases and J by 3 bases, with 11 bases of the junction left unmatched. In DNA form, the CDR3 reads TGTGCCAGCAGCCCGGGACTAGCGGGAGGGTTCGTGGGGACAGATACGCAGTATTTT. The encoded protein is CASSPGLAGGFVGTDTQYF.

This chain connects TRBV15 to TRBJ1-2; D may be TRBD1 (5 bases). This CDR3 has 15 residues. CDR1 LNHNV and CDR2 YYDKDF come from the germline V gene (reference sequence). Trimming shortened V by 1 base and J by 4 bases, and 13 bases separated the two germline ends. DNA for the CDR3: TGTGCCACCAGCAGAGCCCAGGGTTCAGGCTATGGCTACACCTTC. It yields the protein CATSRAQGSGYGYTF.

V gene TRBV6-1 combines with J gene TRBJ2-3; D unclear. The CDR3 extends over 12 amino acids. V was trimmed by 3 bases and J by 3 bases, leaving 4 bases between them. Germline CDR1 MNHNS, CDR2 SASEGT. As DNA, the CDR3 is TGTGCCAGCAGTGAGCGGACAGATACGCAGTATTTT. Translation: CASSERTDTQYF.

The CDR3 region is CASSTHHLQGNYGYTF. CDR3 bases: TGTGCCAGCAGTACCCACCATTTACAGGGGAACTATGGCTACACCTTC. The genes are TRBV28 and TRBJ1-2, with 7 bases lining up with TRBD1. Germline V gene sequence: CDR1 MDHEN, CDR2 SYDVKM. The CDR3 sequence is 16 residues long. Trimming at V came to 5 bases and at J to 2 bases, leaving 11 bases not matched to a gene.

The chain employs TRBV7-2 and TRBJ2-7; 8 positions match TRBD2. The length of the CDR3 is 15 residues. J lost 2 bases, V lost 1 base, and 4 bases had no gene match. Germline CDR1 and CDR2: SGHTA and FQGNSA. CDR3 sequence reads: CASSLDGLAAYEQYF. The CDR3 coding sequence is TGTGCCAGCAGCTTAGACGGACTAGCAGCCTACGAGCAGTACTTC. The full variable domain, with the rest looked up from reference TRBV7-2 and TRBJ2-7, is GAGVSQSPSNKVTEKGKDVELRCDPISGHTALYWYRQSLGQGLEFLIYFQGNSAPDKSGLPSDRFSAERTGGSVSTLTIQRTQQEDSAVYLCASSLDGLAAYEQYFGPGTRLTVT.

The chain couples TRBV14 to TRBJ1-2, with D unclear. Looked up from germline, CDR1 is SGHDN and CDR2 is FVKESK. V was trimmed by 0 bases and J by 9 bases, leaving 11 bases between them. There are 13 residues in the CDR3. The CDR3 bases are TGTGCCAGCAGCCAAGAATCTCAGAATCGCTACACCTTC. It yields the protein CASSQESQNRYTF.

The chain links TRBV11-2 to TRBJ2-2; 7 bases are a match to TRBD1. Germline CDR1 is SGHAT and CDR2 is FQNNGV. This CDR3 is built from 15 residues. Losses at the gene ends were 0 bases for V and 5 bases for J; bases not matched to a gene: 3. The CDR3 region has the DNA TGTGCCAGCAGCTTAGAACAGGGGTTTACCGGGGAGCTGTTTTTT. Encoded protein: CASSLEQGFTGELFF.

This chain links TRBV5-4 with TRBJ2-7; 11 positions match TRBD2. The CDR3 spans 16 residues. The ends lost 0 bases at V and 4 bases at J; junction bases unmatched: 6. Germline assignment: CDR1 SGHNT and CDR2 YYREEE (reference sequence). CDR3: CASSLAGASGRYEQYF. The CDR3 DNA follows: TGTGCCAGCAGCTTGGCCGGGGCTAGCGGGAGGTACGAGCAGTACTTC.

This clone was detected once. The genes are TRBV6-7 and TRBJ1-1, with D possibly being TRBD1 (6 bases). TRBV6-7 is recorded as an ORF, its role being uncertain. Deletions cut 2 bases from V and 5 bases from J, with 12 bases between. CDR3 length: 14 residues. The CDR3 loop is CASSYRERGTEAFF. Written as DNA, the CDR3 is TGTGCCAGCAGTTACAGAGAAAGGGGGACTGAAGCTTTCTTT.

This clone was picked up one time. The chain links TRBV27 to TRBJ2-7; no clear D. CDR1 and CDR2 (germline): MNHEY, SMNVEV (reference sequence). This CDR3 comprises 15 residues. V was trimmed by 5 bases and J by 1 base, leaving 15 bases between them. The CDR3 nucleotides are TGTGCCAGCAGTCCCGCTGCCGCGTCTTCCTACGAGCAGTACTTC. It is translated as CASSPAAASSYEQYF.